This T cell receptor beta chain was captured by sequencing in a study of shared clonotypes between healthy human individuals. Germline assignment: CDR1 KGHSH and CDR2 LQKENI. The CDR3 covers 14 residues. The V end lost 10 bases, the J end lost 1 base, and 16 bases lay between the germline ends. The repertoire was sequenced with immunoSEQ multiplex PCR; TCRdb's copy has only in-frame clones and lacks some. The sample records 2.5 million or so clones, approximately 92% being singletons. This sequence originates from a man in his late teens or twenties in good health. Sequenced: naive CD4+ T cells sorted from blood. As to subset: CD45RA+ positively selected. V is TRBV18 and J is TRBJ1-1; no definite D call. The CDR3 here is CATASRSSNTEAFF. Written as DNA, the CDR3 is TGTGCCACCGCCTCCCGGAGTTCGAACACTGAAGCTTTCTTT.